What follows are 16 T cell receptor beta chains derived from one specimen sequenced in a study of shared clonotypes between healthy human individuals. Selected positively for CCR7 and CD45RO-negative, naive CD8 cells excluded terminally differentiated effector memory CD45RA+ cells. The repertoire was sequenced with immunoSEQ multiplex PCR; TCRdb's copy has only in-frame clones and lacks some. Of approximately 810,000 clones listed, almost 95% are singletons. The sample comprised naive CD8+ T cells sorted from blood. The receptor set was obtained from a man aged 25-45 years in good health.

CDR3 nucleotides: TGTGCCAGCAGCTTAGGGCAGATAACTAACACTGAAGCTTTCTTT. It is translated as CASSLGQITNTEAFF. The gene calls are TRBV7-9 and TRBJ1-1; D ambiguous. V was shortened by 1 base and J by 2 bases, with 11 bases between the two germline ends. The CDR3 is 15 residues long. The germline V gene has CDR1 SEHNR and CDR2 FQNEAQ (reference sequence).

The chain has TRBV28 and TRBJ2-3, with D perhaps matching TRBD1 (5 bases). CDR3 size: 15 residues. Trimming cost V 5 bases and J 2 bases, with 14 bases left between them. The germline V gene encodes CDR1 MDHEN and CDR2 SYDVKM. The CDR3 sequence: CASSTIDSPTDTQYF. The CDR3, as DNA: TGTGCCAGCAGTACAATAGACAGCCCCACAGATACGCAGTATTTT. Supplemented by reference TRBV28 and TRBJ2-3, the full variable domain reads DVKVTQSSRYLVKRTGEKVFLECVQDMDHENMFWYRQDPGLGLRLIYFSYDVKMKEKGDIPEGYSVSREKKERFSLILESASTNQTSMYLCASSTIDSPTDTQYFGPGTRLTVL.

The rearrangement joins TRBV6-5 to TRBJ2-7, with D possibly being TRBD1 (6 bases). V gave up 7 bases and J gave up 7 bases, with 17 bases separating them. CDR3 length equals 13 residues. Germline-derived CDR1 and CDR2 are MNHEY and SVGAGI. The CDR3 region has the DNA TGTGCCAGCACCAACTCGGAAGACAGGGAGCAGTACTTC. It codes for CASTNSEDREQYF.

The V and J genes are TRBV7-3 and TRBJ2-1, with 9 bases matching TRBD2. The CDR3 extends over 17 amino acids. Germline V gene lookup returns CDR1 SGHTA and CDR2 FQGTGA. V shed 2 bases and J 5 bases; nucleotides not matched to a gene: 10. Here the CDR3 DNA reads TGTGCCAGCAGCTTATGGGCCGCGGCTAGCGGGAACAATGAGCAGTTCTTC. It yields the protein CASSLWAAASGNNEQFF.

The rearrangement links TRBV6-5 to TRBJ1-1, with TRBD1 as a possible D gene (6 bases). Trimming pared 5 bases from V and 2 bases from J, leaving 15 bases between. CDR3 size: 15 residues. Per germline, CDR1 MNHEY and CDR2 SVGAGI. CDR3 bases: TGTGCCAGCAGTACGGGGGGCGAGCTAAACACTGAAGCTTTCTTT. Amino acid sequence: CASSTGGELNTEAFF.

In regard to this clone: The same CDR3 also results from other DNA sequences found in this sample. The rearrangement links TRBV14 to TRBJ2-7, with a possible D match to TRBD2 (5 bases). V was clipped by 1 base and J by 4 bases, with 5 bases between them. CDR1 SGHDN and CDR2 FVKESK come from the germline V gene. This CDR3 comprises 12 residues. The CDR3 nucleotides read TGTGCCAGCAGCCAAGGAGGGTACGAGCAGTACTTC. Protein sequence: CASSQGGYEQYF. The complete variable domain, with remaining parts taken from reference TRBV14 and TRBJ2-7, reads EAGVTQFPSHSVIEKGQTVTLRCDPISGHDNLYWYRRVMGKEIKFLLHFVKESKQDESGMPNNRFLAERTGGTYSTLKVQPAELEDSGVYFCASSQGGYEQYFGPGTRLTVT.

V is TRBV7-6 and J is TRBJ2-1; 10 nucleotides match TRBD2. Per germline, CDR1 SGHVS and CDR2 FNYEAQ. With 1 base clipped from V and 6 bases from J, the junction kept 12 bases outside the gene matches. CDR3 length: 18 residues. Here the CDR3 reads CASSLVEKWGLATNEQFF. The CDR3 DNA follows: TGTGCCAGCAGCTTAGTAGAAAAGTGGGGACTAGCGACCAATGAGCAGTTCTTC.

V is TRBV19 and J is TRBJ1-1; TRBD1 aligns across 7 bases. From germline, CDR1 is LNHDA and CDR2 SQIVND (reference sequence). V lost 2 bases, J lost 2 bases, and 2 bases stayed unmatched. The CDR3 spans 14 residues. The CDR3, as DNA: TGTGCCAGTAGTATACAAGGGGGCAACACTGAAGCTTTCTTT. This translates into CASSIQGGNTEAFF.

The V and J genes are TRBV27 and TRBJ2-1; TRBD2 matches 7 bases. Germline-derived CDR1 and CDR2 are MNHEY and SMNVEV (reference sequence). Trimming at V came to 2 bases and at J to 4 bases, leaving 5 bases not matched to a gene. This CDR3 region has 15 residues. DNA of the CDR3: TGTGCCAGCAGTTTAGTCCGGGAGGATTACAATGAGCAGTTCTTC. It is translated as CASSLVREDYNEQFF.

This chain connects TRBV28 to TRBJ1-5; no reliable D call. The CDR3 extends over 15 amino acids. Per germline, CDR1 MDHEN and CDR2 SYDVKM. V dropped 5 bases and J dropped 0 bases, with 11 bases sitting between them. CDR3 in amino acids: CASSIRHDSNQPQHF. The CDR3 DNA reads TGTGCCAGCAGTATCCGACACGATAGCAATCAGCCCCAGCATTTT.

The chain joins TRBV7-6 to TRBJ2-5; D possibly corresponds to TRBD1 (5 bases). Germline CDR1 SGHVS, CDR2 FNYEAQ. The CDR3 totals 15 residues. Trimming left V 1 base short and J 3 bases short, with 12 bases between. CDR3 loop: CASSLVWGLKETQYF. The CDR3 DNA reads TGTGCCAGCAGCTTAGTTTGGGGCTTGAAAGAGACCCAGTACTTC.

The chain employs TRBV6-5 and TRBJ1-4, with a possible D match to TRBD1 (5 bases). The CDR3 spans 13 residues. V lost 2 bases, J lost 5 bases, and 6 bases lay in between. Per the germline V gene, CDR1 is MNHEY and CDR2 is SVGAGI. DNA for the CDR3: TGTGCCAGCAGTTACGGGGGGAATGAAAAACTGTTTTTT. Its translation: CASSYGGNEKLFF.

CDR3 in amino acids: CASSAGTVNTGELFF. CDR3 DNA sequence: TGTGCCAGCAGCGCCGGGACAGTCAACACCGGGGAGCTGTTTTTT. The V gene is TRBV11-2, the J gene TRBJ2-2, with 7 bases matching TRBD1. The CDR3 extends over 15 amino acids. Per germline, CDR1 SGHAT and CDR2 FQNNGV. V lost 5 bases to trimming and J lost 2 bases; unmatched junction nucleotides: 5.

V is TRBV30 and J is TRBJ2-7; no reliable D call. The V gene's germline CDR1 is GTSNPN and CDR2 SVGIG (reference sequence). The CDR3 length is 14 residues. V was clipped by 0 bases and J by 6 bases, with 15 bases between them. The CDR3 sequence is CAWSVQDRLGEQYF. DNA of the CDR3: TGTGCCTGGAGTGTACAAGACCGTCTGGGCGAGCAGTACTTC.

The genes are TRBV6-5 and TRBJ1-5; possibly TRBD1 for D (6 bases). CDR1 is MNHEY and CDR2 is SVGAGI in the germline V gene. The length of the CDR3 is 16 residues. The V end was cut by 0 bases, the J end by 4 bases, with 13 bases between. The CDR3 DNA sequence: TGTGCCAGCAGTTACTCCCCCCCGAGGGGGAATCAGCCCCAGCATTTT. The encoded protein is CASSYSPPRGNQPQHF.

V usage is TRBV4-1 and J usage is TRBJ2-1, with 12 bases fitting TRBD2. V trimming: 5 bases; J trimming: 9 bases; junction bases outside the gene matches: 8. Per the germline V gene, CDR1 is MGHRA and CDR2 is YSYEKL. The CDR3 has 15 amino acids. The CDR3 spells CASSDFTSGRTEQFF. The CDR3 DNA reads as TGCGCCAGCAGCGATTTCACTAGCGGGAGGACTGAGCAGTTCTTC.